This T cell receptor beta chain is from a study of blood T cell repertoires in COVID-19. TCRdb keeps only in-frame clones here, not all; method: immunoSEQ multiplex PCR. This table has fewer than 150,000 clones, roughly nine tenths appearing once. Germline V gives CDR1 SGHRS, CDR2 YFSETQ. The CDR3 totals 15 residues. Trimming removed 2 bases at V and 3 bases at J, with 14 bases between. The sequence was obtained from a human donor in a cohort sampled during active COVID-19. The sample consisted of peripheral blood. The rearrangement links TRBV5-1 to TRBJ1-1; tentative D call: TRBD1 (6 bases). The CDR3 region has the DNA TGCGCCAGCAGCTTTCAAGGGGGTTTGGACACTGAAGCTTTCTTT. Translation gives CASSFQGGLDTEAFF.